This TCR beta chain was identified in a study of OX40 agonist ivuxolimab in advanced cancers. The overall study: Patients in dose escalation had liver, melanoma, kidney or head and neck cancers. People who had prior anti-PD-1, anti-PD-L1 or anti-CTLA-4 therapy could take part, and approximately 44% had some.

Points on this clone: Its antigen is still unknown.

Produced via immunoSEQ multiplex PCR; TCRdb's table is partial and in-frame only. Of over 9,500 clones in the sample, approximately 71% were seen once. Trimming took 4 bases from V and 4 from J, leaving 13 bases between them. There are 15 residues in the CDR3. Germline CDR1 and CDR2: MNHEY and SVGAGI. Overall study findings and caveats: The 0.1-3.0 mg/kg partial responders had among the lowest clonal expansion. It was also the case that some nonresponders had low normalized T-cell clonal expansion.

The material sequenced was CD4+ or CD8+ T cells sorted from blood, taken in a trial of the OX40 agonist ivuxolimab. The receptor comes from an adult with an advanced solid tumor such as melanoma, head and neck, liver or kidney cancer. The chain has TRBV6-5 and TRBJ2-2; D is possibly TRBD1 or TRBD2 (5 bases each). CDR3 in DNA: TGTGCCAGCAGTTCCGGGACCTTTGCCACCGGGGAGCTGTTTTTT. This sequence encodes CASSSGTFATGELFF.